Listed below are T cell receptor beta chains from one sample, sequenced in a study of blood T cells in healthy people across ages. Via MiXCR, TCRdb re-called the 5' RACE reads, giving one row per CDR3 protein. This table has over 700,000 distinct CDR3 sequences, less than 70% appearing once. The specimen sequenced was blood. The receptors come from a man aged 80 or over in good health. CDR3s leave out the opening cysteine and the closing phenylalanine or tryptophan. The order of the fields is V gene, CDR3 protein.

TRBV4-1	ASSQLGLAGLAKNIQY
TRBV10-3	AISEGQGDEQF
TRBV5-1	ASSLSGTGPLEQF
TRBV29-1	SAPGRDQETQY
TRBV20-1	SCRGLAGGRSYNEQF
TRBV20-1	SASPSYEQY
TRBV18	ASSPGTREQF
TRBV7-2	ASSSRIGGSSFNEQF
TRBV5-1	ASSISGARQETQY
TRBV10-2	ASERDSHNEQF
TRBV29-1	SVDAGGNTEAF
TRBV29-1	ILGGGSLAKNIQY
TRBV5-1	ASSLDAIHRYAY
TRBV2	ASRGGVGNNEQF
TRBV7-3	ASSLGGGSETQY
TRBV7-2	ASSNVAGSYEQY
TRBV29-1	SAGVNTEAF
TRBV2	ASSESRSAGNEQY
TRBV20-1	SAKGVTYEQY
TRBV2	ASSGQGTNYGYT
TRBV29-1	SAGGDRGYGYT
TRBV21-1	ASSPRANYGYT
TRBV9	ASSVDGGSSYNEQF
TRBV5-1	ASSVGEFNEQF
TRBV20-1	SARDSLRQGGKYEQY
TRBV2	ASSGIMDYGYT
TRBV13	ASSTDRDRETQY
TRBV10-3	AISESRTLGETQY
TRBV6-6	ASRNTVIRYAY
TRBV18	ASSPLDRANQY
TRBV5-1	ASKNPGQGDYEQY
TRBV7-3	ASSSKTGSSPLH
TRBV11-3	ASSSQGVQETQY
TRBV20-1	SAALPTGMETQY
TRBV27	ASSFRQTAGGFEQY
TRBV24-1	ATSDTLAGATEQY
TRBV20-1	SPGQDNTEAF
TRBV24-1	ATSDARKGNEQY
TRBV28	ASSLPPGLSYNEQF
TRBV20-1	SARETYADTQY
TRBV7-2	ASSLWTGNPEQY
TRBV20-1	SASRPPNEQF
TRBV7-2	ASSRDRDSIYNEQF
TRBV5-1	ASSLLGQDQETQY
TRBV20-1	SAADMNQPQH
TRBV12-3/TRBV12-4	ASSPGLAGNRYNEQF
TRBV5-5	ASSLTDTGEKLF
TRBV20-1	SARDDGDYGYT
TRBV7-2	ASSLNRVVNTEAF
TRBV7-2	ASSLRSKRETQY
TRBV20-1	SAGVSGGPGETQY
TRBV29-1	SVEFRSGPWTGELF
TRBV29-1	SVGSSVRSYNEQF
TRBV7-2	ASSLRWDNSYEQY
TRBV25-1	ASSVGSTYEQY
TRBV7-9	ASTKIPRNTEAF
TRBV7-2	ASSSGLAGVLEQY